The 23 T cell receptor beta chains below all came from one sample that was sequenced in a study of T cell repertoires in aging, cancer and after chemotherapy. Rearranged V-D-J TRB sequences were amplified with a mixed TRB-A/B primer pool. TCRdb passed the multiplex PCR reads through MiXCR, listing each CDR3 protein once. The sample lists about 3,800 distinct CDR3 sequences; less than 35% were seen once. TCR beta rearrangements were amplified from peripheral blood genomic DNA. Sequenced material: blood. The receptors come from a human donor with a solid tumor.

This clonotype showed up just a few times. This chain links TRBV7-9 with TRBJ2-2; 10 bases line up with TRBD2. With V trimmed by 2 bases and J by 3 bases, 3 bases remained unmatched. The CDR3 consists of 16 residues. Germline values: CDR1 SEHNR, CDR2 FQNEAQ (reference sequence). CDR3 amino acids: CASSLSGGAYTGELFF. The CDR3 DNA follows: TGTGCCAGCAGCTTAAGCGGGGGGGCGTACACCGGGGAGCTGTTTTTT.

There are a few counts of this clonotype. The gene calls are TRBV19 and TRBJ2-7, with 7 bases matching TRBD2. J lost 0 bases, V lost 5 bases, and 7 bases had no gene match. The CDR3 runs to 15 residues. CDR1 and CDR2 (germline): LNHDA, SQIVND (reference sequence). In DNA form, the CDR3 reads TGTGCCAGTAGTGTGACTAGCTCTAGCTCCTACGAGCAGTACTTC. It translates to CASSVTSSSSYEQYF.

This chain connects TRBV20-1 to TRBJ1-1; weak D call: TRBD1 (6 bases). The CDR3 length is 14 residues. The germline gives CDR1 DFQATT, CDR2 SNEGSKA (reference sequence). Trimming pared 3 bases from V and 4 bases from J, leaving 15 bases between. CDR3 DNA: TGCAGTGCTAGCACGGGGACACTGGGCACTGAAGCTTTCTTT. Encoded protein: CSASTGTLGTEAFF.

This clonotype came up a few times. This sequence joins TRBV20-1 and TRBJ2-1; no definite D call. In germline, CDR1 is DFQATT, CDR2 SNEGSKA (reference sequence). The CDR3 length is 11 residues. Trimming stripped 3 bases from V and 8 bases from J, with 8 bases between. DNA for the CDR3: TGCAGTGCTAGGGCTTACCATGAGCAGTTCTTC. Translation: CSARAYHEQFF.

This clonotype qualifies as medium-sized (0.01 to 0.1%). The CDR3, as DNA: TGTGCCAGTAGTATGGAGGCAGATAATCAGCCCCAGCATTTT. It encodes CASSMEADNQPQHF. The rearrangement joins TRBV19 to TRBJ1-5; D gene ambiguous. This CDR3 is built from 14 residues. Per germline, CDR1 LNHDA and CDR2 SQIVND (reference sequence). V lost 3 bases, J lost 4 bases, and 10 bases lay in between.

The chain links TRBV19 to TRBJ1-5, with D possibly being TRBD1 (5 bases). In germline, CDR1 is LNHDA, CDR2 SQIVND (reference sequence). This CDR3 contains 14 residues. Trimming left V 3 bases short and J 6 bases short, with 12 bases between. CDR3 sequence reads: CASSMRGPGQPQHF. The CDR3 DNA reads TGTGCCAGTAGTATGAGGGGCCCGGGTCAGCCCCAGCATTTT.

This chain uses TRBV20-1 with TRBJ2-1; perhaps TRBD2 as D (7 bases). Germline V lookup: CDR1 DFQATT, CDR2 SNEGSKA (reference sequence). The CDR3 totals 13 residues. The V end lost 3 bases, the J end lost 6 bases, and 12 bases lay between the germline ends. As DNA, the CDR3 is TGCAGTGCTAGTACCGGGGGGCCCAATGAGCAGTTCTTC. Its translation is CSASTGGPNEQFF.

This clonotype was seen a single time. The chain uses TRBV6-2 or TRBV6-3 and TRBJ1-2, with D perhaps matching TRBD1 (5 bases). The CDR3 totals 17 residues. Germline V gene lookup returns CDR1 MNHEY and CDR2 SVGEGT. With 10 bases removed from V and 0 bases from J, the gap between germline ends came to 24 bases. The CDR3 here is CAIGVEAGGGANYGYTF. CDR3 nucleotides: TGTGCCATCGGGGTGGAGGCCGGGGGAGGTGCTAACTATGGCTACACCTTC.

The chain has TRBV6-2 or TRBV6-3 and TRBJ1-5, with 10 bases lining up with TRBD1. V shed 6 bases, J shed 7 bases, and the junction held 9 bases outside the gene matches. The germline CDR1 and CDR2 sequences are MNHEY and SVGEGT. The CDR3 is made up of 15 amino acids. CDR3 sequence reads: CASSLPGQGSQPQHF. The CDR3 nucleotides are TGTGCCAGCAGCCTACCGGGACAGGGGTCCCAGCCCCAGCATTTT.

By its share, this clonotype is medium-sized. V and J are TRBV18 and TRBJ2-1, with 8 bases lining up with TRBD2. After removal of 3 bases from V and 8 bases from J, the junction contained 6 bases not matched to a gene. The germline V gene has CDR1 KGHSH and CDR2 LQKENI. This CDR3 region has 14 residues. The CDR3 coding sequence is TGTGCCAGCTCACCGCTCGGGCGGGGGGATGAGCAGTTCTTC. Protein: CASSPLGRGDEQFF.

On this clonotype itself: This could be a read error, since a much larger clone is one nucleotide away. This sequence joins TRBV6-5 and TRBJ2-3, with a possible D match to TRBD2 (5 bases). Germline V lookup: CDR1 MNHEY, CDR2 SVGAGI. CDR3 length: 11 amino acids. Here the CDR3 reads CASTSEDTQNF. The DNA for the CDR3 is TGTGCCAGCACCTCGGAGGATACGCAGAATTTT.

This clonotype was counted only a few times. The rearrangement links TRBV18 to TRBJ1-5; 7 bases match TRBD1. V shed 6 bases and J 2 bases; nucleotides not matched to a gene: 7. Germline lookup yields CDR1 KGHSH and CDR2 LQKENI. The CDR3 runs to 15 residues. The CDR3 region is CASSEGADGNQPQHF. As DNA, the CDR3 is TGTGCCAGCTCCGAGGGGGCTGACGGCAATCAGCCCCAGCATTTT.

This clonotype showed up just a few times. V usage is TRBV24-1 and J usage is TRBJ1-1; D gene ambiguous. Germline values: CDR1 KGHDR, CDR2 SFDVKD. There are 15 residues in the CDR3. V was trimmed by 3 bases and J by 0 bases, leaving 10 bases between them. The CDR3 is CATSDGRQVNTEAFF. In DNA, the CDR3 is TGTGCCACCAGTGATGGTAGGCAGGTGAACACTGAAGCTTTCTTT.

The chain recombines TRBV27 with TRBJ2-2; a weak D match, TRBD1 (6 bases). Trimming stripped 6 bases from V and 5 bases from J, with 16 bases between. This CDR3 contains 15 residues. CDR1 and CDR2 from the germline V gene are MNHEY and SMNVEV (reference sequence). CDR3 bases: TGTGCCAGCAGCCCAGACAGGATCAGGACCGGGGAGCTGTTTTTT. This gives the protein CASSPDRIRTGELFF.

The chain couples TRBV10-3 to TRBJ2-5; D gene unclear. The germline V gene encodes CDR1 ENHRY and CDR2 SYGVKD. The length of the CDR3 is 15 residues. The V end lost 0 bases, the J end lost 5 bases, and 13 bases lay between the germline ends. CDR3 in DNA: TGTGCCATCAGTGAGTCGACCGGTTCCCGGGAGACCCAGTACTTC. Translation: CAISESTGSRETQYF.

The CDR3 reads CSVGTMEIGTGGRGTEAFF. In DNA form, the CDR3 reads TGCAGCGTTGGCACAATGGAAATTGGGACAGGGGGCAGGGGCACTGAAGCTTTCTTT. The chain combines TRBV29-1 with TRBJ1-1; 12 positions match TRBD1. Germline V gene data show CDR1 as SQVTM and CDR2 as ANQGSEA. The CDR3 spans 19 residues. The V segment lost 4 bases and the J segment 4 bases; nucleotides outside the gene matches: 19.

This clonotype was detected only a few times. The genes are TRBV7-9 and TRBJ1-2; 9 bases map to TRBD1. CDR1 is SEHNR, CDR2 FQNEAQ, per germline (reference sequence). CDR3 length: 15 amino acids. Unmatched junction bases numbered 11, after V lost 4 bases and J lost 8 bases. The CDR3 loop reads CASSSSRDRVRGYTF. The CDR3, as DNA: TGTGCCAGCAGCTCCTCCCGGGACAGGGTACGCGGCTACACCTTC.

By share, this clonotype ranks as medium-sized. The rearrangement links TRBV6-1 to TRBJ1-6, with D possibly matching TRBD1 (5 bases). CDR1 is MNHNS, CDR2 SASEGT, per germline. The CDR3 has 16 residues. V lost 4 bases and J lost 6, with 16 bases in between. For the CDR3, the DNA is TGTGCCAGCAGTGTAGACCCCAGGGTTGGTAATTCACCCCTCCACTTT. Protein: CASSVDPRVGNSPLHF.

V and J are TRBV7-9 and TRBJ2-1; TRBD2 matches at 15 bases. This CDR3 is built from 18 residues. Germline CDR1 reads SEHNR; CDR2 reads FQNEAQ (reference sequence). V dropped 3 bases and J dropped 5; count of bases not matched to a gene: 8. CDR3 sequence: CASSFGLAGGRANNEQFF. DNA for the CDR3: TGTGCCAGCAGCTTCGGACTAGCGGGGGGGCGCGCGAACAATGAGCAGTTCTTC. Full variable domain (outside the CDR3, taken from reference TRBV7-9 and TRBJ2-1): DTGVSQNPRHKITKRGQNVTFRCDPISEHNRLYWYRQTLGQGPEFLTYFQNEAQLEKSRLLSDRFSAERPKGSFSTLEIQRTEQGDSAMYLCASSFGLAGGRANNEQFFGPGTRLTVL.

This clonotype is medium-sized within its sample. This rearrangement joins TRBV5-5 to TRBJ2-1; no definite D call. Germline assignment: CDR1 SGHKS and CDR2 YYEKEE (reference sequence). Trimming took off 1 base at V and 4 bases at J, with 6 bases between the two ends. The CDR3 runs to 13 residues. The CDR3 DNA is TGTGCCAGCAGCTTGTTTTCTTACAATGAGCAGTTCTTC. Protein sequence: CASSLFSYNEQFF.

This clonotype was seen more than once but under ten times. The chain employs TRBV7-2 and TRBJ1-2; D is unclear. Between the trimmed V and J ends, which lost 7 bases and 8 bases, there was a span of 17 bases. The CDR3 is 13 amino acids. Germline V CDR1 and CDR2: SGHTA, FQGNSA. CDR3 nucleotides: TGTGCCAGCAATTCCGACGGGCCGGGGGGCTACACCTTC. Amino acid sequence: CASNSDGPGGYTF. Complete variable domain (other parts from reference TRBV7-2 and TRBJ1-2): GAGVSQSPSNKVTEKGKDVELRCDPISGHTALYWYRQSLGQGLEFLIYFQGNSAPDKSGLPSDRFSAERTGGSVSTLTIQRTQQEDSAVYLCASNSDGPGGYTFGSGTRLTVV.

This chain links TRBV12-3 or TRBV12-4 with TRBJ1-5, with D possibly matching TRBD1 (5 bases). V lost 5 bases and J 9 bases, leaving 11 bases between the germline ends. The CDR3 is 12 amino acids. The CDR3 bases are TGTGCCAGCAGTGATTTGGGACGGCCCCAGCATTTT. Protein sequence: CASSDLGRPQHF.

The J gene is TRBJ2-7, the V gene TRBV7-9, with 9 bases lining up with TRBD1. This CDR3 is 15 amino acids long. Looked up from germline, CDR1 is SEHNR and CDR2 is FQNEAQ (reference sequence). J gave up 4 bases and V 1 base, and 5 bases lay outside the gene matches. This chain's CDR3 is CASSLDRQGGYEQYF. The DNA of the CDR3 is TGTGCCAGCAGCTTAGACAGACAGGGGGGGTACGAGCAGTACTTC. The variable domain in full, completed from reference TRBV7-9 and TRBJ2-7, reads DTGVSQNPRHKITKRGQNVTFRCDPISEHNRLYWYRQTLGQGPEFLTYFQNEAQLEKSRLLSDRFSAERPKGSFSTLEIQRTEQGDSAMYLCASSLDRQGGYEQYFGPGTRLTVT.